This entry features one T cell receptor beta chain sequence. The antigen is unknown. The repertoire was sequenced with immunoSEQ multiplex PCR; TCRdb's copy has only in-frame clones and lacks some. In the table there are over 100,000 clones, over 80% of which are singletons. V lost 7 bases and J 4 bases, leaving 13 bases between the germline ends. The CDR3 runs to 13 residues. Germline CDR1 reads MNHNS; CDR2 reads SASEGT. These data originate in a study of CD4+ T cells in melanoma. Overall study results and limits: CD8+ T cell, macrophage and B cell function reportedly correlated with neoantigen-specific CD4+ T cells. Diverse differentiation states were reported for melanoma neoantigen-specific CD4+ T cells.

Sequencing was done on a sample of peripheral blood. The gene calls are TRBV6-1 and TRBJ1-1; no definite D call. This sequence was found in a human donor with melanoma. The CDR3: CASKGEAGTEAFF. In DNA form, the CDR3 reads TGTGCCAGCAAGGGTGAGGCCGGCACTGAAGCTTTCTTT.